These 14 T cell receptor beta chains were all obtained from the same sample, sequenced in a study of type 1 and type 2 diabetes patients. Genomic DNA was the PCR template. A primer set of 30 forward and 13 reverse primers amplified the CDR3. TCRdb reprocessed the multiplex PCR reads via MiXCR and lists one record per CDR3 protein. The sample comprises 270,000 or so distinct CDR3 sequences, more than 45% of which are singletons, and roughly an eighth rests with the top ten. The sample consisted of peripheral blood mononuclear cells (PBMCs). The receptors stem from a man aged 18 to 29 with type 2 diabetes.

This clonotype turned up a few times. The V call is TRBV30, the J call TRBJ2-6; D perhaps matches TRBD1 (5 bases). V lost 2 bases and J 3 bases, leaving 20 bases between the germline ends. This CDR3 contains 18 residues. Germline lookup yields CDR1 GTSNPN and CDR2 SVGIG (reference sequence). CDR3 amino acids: CAWSPRQQPFLGANVLTF. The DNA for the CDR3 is TGTGCCTGGAGTCCCCGACAGCAACCCTTTCTTGGGGCCAACGTCCTGACTTTC.

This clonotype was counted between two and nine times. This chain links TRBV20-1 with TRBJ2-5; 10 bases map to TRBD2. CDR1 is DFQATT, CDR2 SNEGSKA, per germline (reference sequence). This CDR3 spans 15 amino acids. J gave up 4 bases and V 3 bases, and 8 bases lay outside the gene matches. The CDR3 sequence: CSARRLAGGVETQYF. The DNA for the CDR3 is TGCAGTGCTAGGAGGTTAGCGGGAGGAGTAGAGACCCAGTACTTC.

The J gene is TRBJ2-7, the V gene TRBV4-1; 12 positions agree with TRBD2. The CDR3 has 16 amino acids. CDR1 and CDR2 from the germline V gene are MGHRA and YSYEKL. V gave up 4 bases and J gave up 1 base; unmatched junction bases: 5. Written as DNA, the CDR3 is TGCGCCAGCAGCCGAACACTAGCGGGAGGTTCCTACGAGCAGTACTTC. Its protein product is CASSRTLAGGSYEQYF.

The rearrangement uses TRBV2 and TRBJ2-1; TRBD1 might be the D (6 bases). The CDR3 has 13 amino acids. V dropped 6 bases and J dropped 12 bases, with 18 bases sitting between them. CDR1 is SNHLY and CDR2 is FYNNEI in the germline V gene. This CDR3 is CASSEGDTALQFF. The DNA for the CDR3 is TGTGCCAGCAGCGAGGGGGACACCGCTTTGCAGTTCTTC. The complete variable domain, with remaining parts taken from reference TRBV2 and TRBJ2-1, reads EPEVTQTPSHQVTQMGQEVILRCVPISNHLYFYWYRQILGQKVEFLVSFYNNEISEKSEIFDDQFSVERPDGSNFTLKIRSTKLEDSAMYFCASSEGDTALQFFGPGTRLTVL.

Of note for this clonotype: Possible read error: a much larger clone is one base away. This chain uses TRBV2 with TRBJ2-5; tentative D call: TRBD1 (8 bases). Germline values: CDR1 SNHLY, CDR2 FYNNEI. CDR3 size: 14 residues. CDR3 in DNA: TGTGCCAGCAGCTCGCAGGGGGCGGGGGAGACCCGGTACTTC. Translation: CASSSQGAGETRYF.

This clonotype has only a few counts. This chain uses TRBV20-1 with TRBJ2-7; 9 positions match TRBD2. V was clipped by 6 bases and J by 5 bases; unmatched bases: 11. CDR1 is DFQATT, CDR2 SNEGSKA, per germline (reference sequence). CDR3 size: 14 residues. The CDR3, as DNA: TGCAGTGCCGACCTTAGCGGGAGCGGGAACGAGCAGTACTTC. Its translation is CSADLSGSGNEQYF.

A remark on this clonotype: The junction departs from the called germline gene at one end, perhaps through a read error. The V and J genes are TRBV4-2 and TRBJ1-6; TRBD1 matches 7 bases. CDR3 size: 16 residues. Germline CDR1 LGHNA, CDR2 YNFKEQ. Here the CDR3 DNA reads TGTGCCTGCAGCCAATCCGGACAGGTTCCTGGATCACCCCTCCACTTT. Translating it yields CACSQSGQVPGSPLHF.

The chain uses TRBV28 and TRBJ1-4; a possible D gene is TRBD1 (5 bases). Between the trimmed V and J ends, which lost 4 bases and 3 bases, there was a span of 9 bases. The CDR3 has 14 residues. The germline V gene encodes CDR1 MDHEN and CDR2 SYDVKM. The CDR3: CASSSAGPNEKLFF. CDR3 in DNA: TGTGCCAGCAGTTCCGCGGGACCTAATGAAAAACTGTTTTTT.

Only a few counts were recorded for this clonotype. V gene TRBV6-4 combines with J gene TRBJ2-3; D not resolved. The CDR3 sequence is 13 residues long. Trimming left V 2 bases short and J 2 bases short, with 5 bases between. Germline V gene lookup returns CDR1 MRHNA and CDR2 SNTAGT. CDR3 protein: CASSDTYTDTQYF. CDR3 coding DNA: TGTGCCAGCAGTGACACCTACACAGATACGCAGTATTTT.

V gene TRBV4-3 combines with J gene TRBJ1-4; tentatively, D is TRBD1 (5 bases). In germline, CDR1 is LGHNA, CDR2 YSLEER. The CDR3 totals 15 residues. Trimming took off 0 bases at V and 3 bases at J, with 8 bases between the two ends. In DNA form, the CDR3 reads TGCGCCAGCAGCCAAGACAGGGCGGCTAATGAAAAACTGTTTTTT. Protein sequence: CASSQDRAANEKLFF.

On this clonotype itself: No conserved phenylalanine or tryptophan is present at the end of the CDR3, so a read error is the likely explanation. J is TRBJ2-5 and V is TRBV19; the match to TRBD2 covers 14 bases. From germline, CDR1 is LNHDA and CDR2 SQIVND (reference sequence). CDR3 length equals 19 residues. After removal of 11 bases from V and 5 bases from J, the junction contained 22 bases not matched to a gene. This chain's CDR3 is CAWSVGPTGTSGSWETQYL. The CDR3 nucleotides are TGTGCCTGGAGTGTCGGGCCGACGGGGACTAGCGGGAGTTGGGAGACCCAGTACCTC.

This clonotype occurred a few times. CDR3 residues: CASSATGGDTEAFF. In DNA form, the CDR3 reads TGTGCCAGCAGCGCGACAGGGGGCGACACTGAAGCTTTCTTT. The chain has TRBV9 and TRBJ1-1; 10 positions agree with TRBD1. Trimming took 3 bases from V and 3 from J; bases not matched to a gene: 2. The CDR3 extends over 14 amino acids. Germline CDR1 and CDR2: SGDLS and YYNGEE.

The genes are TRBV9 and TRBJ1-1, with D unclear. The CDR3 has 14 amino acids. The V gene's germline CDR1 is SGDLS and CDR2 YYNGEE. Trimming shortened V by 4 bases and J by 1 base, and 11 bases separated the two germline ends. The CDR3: CASSTLPGNTEAFF. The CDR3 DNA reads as TGTGCCAGCAGCACCCTCCCGGGGAACACTGAAGCTTTCTTT. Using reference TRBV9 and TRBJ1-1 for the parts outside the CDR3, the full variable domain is DSGVTQTPKHLITATGQRVTLRCSPRSGDLSVYWYQQSLDQGLQFLIQYYNGEERAKGNILERFSAQQFPDLHSELNLSSLELGDSALYFCASSTLPGNTEAFFGQGTRLTVV.

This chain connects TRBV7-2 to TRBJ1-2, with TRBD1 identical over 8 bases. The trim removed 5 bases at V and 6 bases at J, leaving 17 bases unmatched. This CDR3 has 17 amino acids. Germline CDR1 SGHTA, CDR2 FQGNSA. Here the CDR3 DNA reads TGTGCCAGCAGCCCCGCCCAGGGGGCGCTAGGAAGGAATGGCTACACCTTC. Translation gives CASSPAQGALGRNGYTF.